This is a list of T cell receptor beta chains from one sample in a study of blood T cell repertoires in COVID-19. Assay used: immunoSEQ multiplex PCR; TCRdb lists only in-frame clones, some missing. The data hold about 320,000 clones, with 89% observed a single time. Sequencing used PBMCs or T cells enriched from blood (not recorded which). The receptors come from a man between 60 and 70 years old who had recovered from COVID-19. CDR3s include the opening cysteine and the closing phenylalanine or tryptophan. The D gene is left open where the match is weak. Size is stated for part of the rows, as once, few or many counts, or as a class when the clone is expanded.

TRBJ1-2	-	-	TRBV7-2	CASSLEPSQGNYGYTF
TRBJ2-7	-	TRBD1	TRBV5-8	CASSFRGTGTEQYF
TRBJ2-3	-	-	TRBV4-1	CASSQGLAISTDTQYF
TRBJ1-2	-	-	TRBV27	CASRSGAGYGYTF
TRBJ2-2	few	-	TRBV5-4	CASSISTGTGELFF
TRBJ2-7	-	TRBD2	TRBV18	CASSDIAGQSSYEQYF
TRBJ2-7	-	-	TRBV29-1	CSVERASGRSYEQYF
TRBJ2-7	-	-	TRBV28	CAIQGRTPAGGHYEQYF
TRBJ1-5	-	-	TRBV7-2	CASSPLGQSYQPQHF
TRBJ2-5	-	TRBD2	TRBV7-8	CASNPIGSGRDQETQYF
TRBJ2-1	few	-	TRBV3-1/TRBV3-2	CASSRRKQNYNEQFF
TRBJ1-3	-	TRBD1	TRBV28	CASSLLGQGSGNTIYF
TRBJ1-6	once	-	TRBV6-5	CASSTPGGPNSPLHF
TRBJ2-7	-	-	TRBV24-1	CATQQNNREQQYF
TRBJ1-2	-	-	TRBV7-9	CASSLARLNGYTF
TRBJ1-6	-	-	TRBV19	CASSMTGLSYNSPLHF
TRBJ2-5	-	TRBD2	TRBV3-1/TRBV3-2	CASSPGTSANQETQYF
TRBJ1-6	-	TRBD1	TRBV27	CASSPDRGPSSLHF
TRBJ2-3	-	TRBD1	TRBV28	CASSSPTGLGADTQYF
TRBJ2-7	-	TRBD2	TRBV5-1	CASTNLGLAGGEQYF
TRBJ2-7	-	-	TRBV19	CASSVTGTSEQYF